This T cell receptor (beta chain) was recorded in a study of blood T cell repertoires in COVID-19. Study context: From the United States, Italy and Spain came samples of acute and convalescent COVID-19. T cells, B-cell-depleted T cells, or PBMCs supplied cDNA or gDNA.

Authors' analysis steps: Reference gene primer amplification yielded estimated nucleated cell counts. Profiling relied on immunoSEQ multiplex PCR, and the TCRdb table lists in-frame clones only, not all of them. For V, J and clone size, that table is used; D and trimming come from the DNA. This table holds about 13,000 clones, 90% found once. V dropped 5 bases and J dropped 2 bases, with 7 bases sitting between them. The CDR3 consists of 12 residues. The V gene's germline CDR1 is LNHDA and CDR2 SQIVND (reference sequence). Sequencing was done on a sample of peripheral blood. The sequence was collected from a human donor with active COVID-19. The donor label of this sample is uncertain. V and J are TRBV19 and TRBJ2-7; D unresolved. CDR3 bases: TGTGCCAGTAGTGAAAACACCTACGAGCAGTACTTC. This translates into CASSENTYEQYF.